Each of the 3 T cell receptor beta chains below was sequenced from the same sample in a study of blood T cell repertoires in COVID-19. Assay used: immunoSEQ multiplex PCR; TCRdb lists only in-frame clones, some missing. The data contain 250,000 to 350,000 clones, around 87% of them singletons. Sequencing was performed on peripheral blood. These receptors originate from a woman younger than 45 who had recovered from COVID-19.

V gene TRBV19 combines with J gene TRBJ2-7, with 9 bases aligning to TRBD2. This CDR3 contains 15 residues. J was trimmed by 1 base and V by 4 bases; bases with no gene match: 5. Looked up from germline, CDR1 is LNHDA and CDR2 is SQIVND (reference sequence). The CDR3 region is CASSTETSGSYEQYF. CDR3 nucleotide sequence: TGTGCCAGTAGTACCGAGACTAGCGGATCCTACGAGCAGTACTTC.

The chain carries TRBV5-4 and TRBJ2-6; D gene uncertain. V was shortened by 0 bases and J by 0 bases, with 7 bases between the two germline ends. Germline loops: CDR1 SGHNT, CDR2 YYREEE (reference sequence). This CDR3 comprises 16 residues. Here the CDR3 DNA reads TGTGCCAGCAGCTTGGCTGGCAGCTCTGGGGCCAACGTCCTGACTTTC. It codes for CASSLAGSSGANVLTF. Looking up the rest from reference TRBV5-4 and TRBJ2-6 gives the full variable domain: ETGVTQSPTHLIKTRGQQVTLRCSSQSGHNTVSWYQQALGQGPQFIFQYYREEENGRGNFPPRFSGLQFPNYSSELNVNALELDDSALYLCASSLAGSSGANVLTFGAGSRLTVL.

The gene calls are TRBV4-2 and TRBJ2-2; the D gene is possibly TRBD2 (5 bases). Germline V lookup: CDR1 LGHNA, CDR2 YNFKEQ. The CDR3 covers 18 residues. Trimming took 1 base from V and 2 from J, leaving 17 bases between them. This CDR3 is CASSQGGLTGSNTGELFF. The CDR3 DNA is TGTGCCAGCAGCCAAGGGGGATTAACGGGGTCAAACACCGGGGAGCTGTTTTTT.